The rows below give T cell receptor beta chains drawn from one sample of a study of blood T cell repertoires in COVID-19. Assay used: immunoSEQ multiplex PCR; TCRdb lists only in-frame clones, some missing. The sample lists 130,000 or so clones, roughly 88% occurring once. Input material: peripheral blood. The receptors were gathered from a man aged 65 to 79 with active COVID-19. Both conserved end residues are part of each CDR3. Each record gives: D gene, clone size, V gene, J gene, CDR3 DNA, CDR3 protein. A D gene is named only where the DNA matches it firmly. Rows may omit the clone size; those that give it use once, few, many or a size class.

>NA|NA|TRBV5-1|TRBJ2-1
TGCGCCAGCAGCACTGCAGGGGCCAATGAGCAGTTCTTC
CASSTAGANEQFF
>NA|NA|TRBV29-1|TRBJ1-5
TGCAGCGTTACCCCCGGGACAAAAGATCAGCCCCAGCATTTT
CSVTPGTKDQPQHF
>NA|NA|TRBV2|TRBJ2-7
TGTGCCAGCAGTGAAGCTAGCCAGGGCTACGAGCAGTACTTC
CASSEASQGYEQYF
>TRBD1|NA|TRBV19|TRBJ1-5
TGTGCCAGTAGTATAGCCCCGACAGGGAGAAGCAATCAGCCCCAGCATTTT
CASSIAPTGRSNQPQHF
>TRBD1|NA|TRBV19|TRBJ1-2
TGTGCCAGTAGTACCCGCCTGGACAGGAGGGTGGTTGGCTACACCTTC
CASSTRLDRRVVGYTF
>TRBD1|NA|TRBV3-1/TRBV3-2|TRBJ1-6
TGTGCCAGCAGCCCGCTACAGGGGAATTCACCCCTCCACTTT
CASSPLQGNSPLHF
>TRBD2|NA|TRBV5-4|TRBJ2-2
TGTGCCAGCAGTTTAGCGGGGACGAACACCGGGGAGCTGTTTTTT
CASSLAGTNTGELFF
>TRBD1|NA|TRBV27|TRBJ2-5
TGTGCCAGCAGCTCCGGGACAGGGGGCGTAAGGGAGACCCAGTACTTC
CASSSGTGGVRETQYF
>NA|NA|TRBV5-8|TRBJ2-3
TGTGCCAGCAGCCCTCGGACAGCAGATACGCAGTATTTT
CASSPRTADTQYF
>TRBD1|once|TRBV6-5|TRBJ2-7
TGTGCCAGCAGTTACTCGGAGACAGGGACCTACGAGCAGTACTTC
CASSYSETGTYEQYF
>TRBD1|NA|TRBV11-2|TRBJ2-7
TGTGCCAGCAGCTATCTCTCCGGGACAGGCCCAGGGGAGCAGTACTTC
CASSYLSGTGPGEQYF
>NA|NA|TRBV5-4|TRBJ1-3
TGTGCCAGCAGCTTCAGAGGAAACACCATATATTTT
CASSFRGNTIYF
>TRBD2|NA|TRBV6-2/TRBV6-3|TRBJ2-7
TGTGCCAGCAGTTCTGCCCCTAGCGGGAGTTACGAGCAGTACTTC
CASSSAPSGSYEQYF
>TRBD2|few|TRBV19|TRBJ2-5
TGTGCCAGTAGAAGACTAGCGGGAGGGAGAGAGACCCAGTACTTC
CASRRLAGGRETQYF
>NA|NA|TRBV9|TRBJ1-6
TGTGCCAGCAGCGTAGAGACAGGTTCACCCCTCCACTTT
CASSVETGSPLHF
>NA|NA|TRBV6-2/TRBV6-3|TRBJ2-7
TGTGCCAGCAGCCAATTATGGGAGAGCTCCTACGAGCAGTACTTC
CASSQLWESSYEQYF
>NA|NA|TRBV7-2|TRBJ2-5
TGTGCCAGCAGCTTAGGCAGAGAGACCCAGTACTTC
CASSLGRETQYF
>TRBD2|once|TRBV5-8|TRBJ2-1
TGTGCCAGCAGCTTGGCTCCGACTAGCGGGGCCTACAATGAGCAGTTCTTC
CASSLAPTSGAYNEQFF
>TRBD2|NA|TRBV19|TRBJ2-1
TGTGCCAGTACCGCCAGTAGCGGGAGAGAAAATGAGCAGTTCTTC
CASTASSGRENEQFF
>NA|NA|TRBV27|TRBJ1-2
TGTGCCAGCAGTTTTCTCCCCGCTGGGCTAGGGGCCTATGGCTACACCTTC
CASSFLPAGLGAYGYTF
>TRBD2|NA|TRBV30|TRBJ2-1
TGTGCCTGGAGGGGACTAGCGGGATGGGGTGAGCAGTTCTTC
CAWRGLAGWGEQFF
>TRBD2|NA|TRBV5-8|TRBJ2-1
TGTGCCAGCAGCTTGGCCGGGACTAGCCTATACAATGAGCAGTTCTTC
CASSLAGTSLYNEQFF
>NA|few|TRBV6-5|TRBJ1-5
TGTGCCAGCAGAATACAGGGTACCAGCAATCAGCCCCAGCATTTT
CASRIQGTSNQPQHF
>NA|NA|TRBV2|TRBJ2-7
TGTGCCAGCAGAGAGAGGGACATTCCCTACGAGCAGTACTTC
CASRERDIPYEQYF
>TRBD1|NA|TRBV7-2|TRBJ1-5
TGTGCCAGCAGCTGGACAGGGGCCGGCAATCAGCCCCAGCATTTT
CASSWTGAGNQPQHF
>TRBD1|NA|TRBV28|TRBJ2-7
TGTGCCTCGACAGGGGGCAGGTACGAGCAGTACTTC
CASTGGRYEQYF
>NA|NA|TRBV5-1|TRBJ2-5
TGCGCCAGCAGCTTGACGGCAGGGCAAGAGACCCAGTACTTC
CASSLTAGQETQYF
>NA|NA|TRBV10-3|TRBJ2-7
TGTGCCATCAGTGATGGACACACGGGCCCTGACGAGCAGTACTTC
CAISDGHTGPDEQYF
>NA|NA|TRBV3-1/TRBV3-2|TRBJ2-7
TGTGCCAGCAGCCTTCTTCCATGGCTCTACGAGCAGTACTTC
CASSLLPWLYEQYF
>NA|NA|TRBV24-1|TRBJ1-2
TGTGCCACCAGTGATCCCAGGGTTTTCTATGGCTACACCTTC
CATSDPRVFYGYTF
>NA|NA|TRBV19|TRBJ2-5
TGTGCCAGTAGTATTTTAGGACAGGAGACCCAGTACTTC
CASSILGQETQYF
>TRBD1|NA|TRBV18|TRBJ1-1
TGTGCCAGCTCTCTTAGGGGCCGACAGGGGGGAAGGAACACTGAAGCTTTCTTT
CASSLRGRQGGRNTEAFF
>TRBD2|NA|TRBV28|TRBJ2-7
TGTGCCAGCATCACTGCGGGACTAGCGGGAGACTACGAGCAGTACTTC
CASITAGLAGDYEQYF
>TRBD1|NA|TRBV3-1/TRBV3-2|TRBJ1-2
TGTGCCAGCAGTCACGGACAGGGAGGGGTTTTATCCGGCTACACCTTC
CASSHGQGGVLSGYTF
>TRBD1|few|TRBV5-1|TRBJ1-4
TGCGCCAGCAGCTGGACAGGCTCTAATGAAAAACTGTTTTTT
CASSWTGSNEKLFF
>NA|once|TRBV7-3|TRBJ2-1
TGTGCCAGCAGCAAGGGGACTGGCTCCTACAATGAGCAGTTCTTC
CASSKGTGSYNEQFF
>NA|few|TRBV30|TRBJ1-2
TGTGCCTGGACCGCGGCGACGGCGGCCTATGGCTACACCTTC
CAWTAATAAYGYTF
>TRBD2|NA|TRBV3-1/TRBV3-2|TRBJ2-3
TGTGCCAGCAGCAAGGGACTAGCGGTTTCCACAGATACGCAGTATTTT
CASSKGLAVSTDTQYF
>TRBD1|once|TRBV10-2|TRBJ2-1
TGCGCCAGCAGCCAGGGGGCAACCTACAATGAGCAGTTCTTC
CASSQGATYNEQFF
>TRBD2|NA|TRBV24-1|TRBJ2-1
TGTGCCACCAGTGATTCGCGGCGGGAGGGCTCCTACAATGAGCAGTTCTTC
CATSDSRREGSYNEQFF
>TRBD2|NA|TRBV7-8|TRBJ2-7
TGTGCCAGCAGCTTAGGGCGACTAGCGGACCGCTCCTACGAGCAGTACTTC
CASSLGRLADRSYEQYF
>TRBD1|NA|TRBV5-1|TRBJ1-2
TGCGCCAGCAGCCAGACAGGGATCTATGGCTACACCTTC
CASSQTGIYGYTF